The TCR beta chain described here comes from a study of CD8 T cells in Susac syndrome. The CDR3 spans 13 residues. V was trimmed by 1 base and J by 0 bases, leaving 6 bases between them. Germline V lookup: CDR1 SQVTM, CDR2 ANQGSEA. Peripheral blood CD8+ and CD4+ T cells were profiled by TCR beta sequencing. Fulfillment of recently defined diagnostic criteria for definite or probable disease was shown by the patients with Susac syndrome. Reverse transcription of 0.5 to 1 ug RNA was performed with random hexamers. It was immunoSEQ multiplex PCR that amplified TCR beta CDR3 across 54 Vbeta and 13 Jbeta. TCRdb re-analysed the immunoSEQ multiplex PCR reads in MiXCR, keeping a single row per CDR3 protein. The table shows 170,000 or so distinct CDR3 sequences, with about 93% occurring only once.

This clonotype was sampled from a human donor with Susac syndrome. Material for sequencing was CD4+ T cells from PBMCs. The chain carries TRBV29-1 and TRBJ1-1; D not resolved. CDR3 DNA: TGCAGCGTTGAAGTCCAGTTGAACACTGAAGCTTTCTTT. This encodes CSVEVQLNTEAFF.